The 29 T cell receptor beta chains presented below share a single source sample, sequenced in a study of cytomegalovirus exposure and HLA in healthy donors. The PCR made use of 60 Vbeta and 13 Jbeta primers. The protocol was immunoSEQ multiplex PCR, while the TCRdb copy is restricted to in-frame clones and leaves out a portion. The sample includes around 210,000 clones, about four fifths of them seen just once. Material: PBMCs. Receptors originate from a male donor in good health and CMV-seropositive.

This chain links TRBV19 with TRBJ2-3; possible D gene TRBD2, 5 bases. From germline, CDR1 is LNHDA and CDR2 SQIVND (reference sequence). V lost 4 bases, J lost 0 bases, and 17 bases lay in between. There are 17 residues in the CDR3. Here the CDR3 DNA reads TGTGCCAGTAGTAGTCCCGGACGGGGAATTAGCACAGATACGCAGTATTTT. This gives the protein CASSSPGRGISTDTQYF.

In its sample, this clone was seen once. V gene TRBV18 combines with J gene TRBJ1-3; D may be TRBD1 (5 bases). V was cut by 3 bases and J by 0 bases, with 12 bases left in between. The CDR3 sequence is 16 residues long. Germline V gives CDR1 KGHSH, CDR2 LQKENI. The CDR3 DNA sequence: TGTGCCAGCTCACCGCTTGACAGTAACTCTGGAAACACCATATATTTT. Amino acids: CASSPLDSNSGNTIYF.

V is TRBV18 and J is TRBJ1-1; TRBD1 agrees at 7 bases. The CDR3 is 15 residues long. Trimming cost V 0 bases and J 1 base; bases outside gene matches: 2. Germline V gene data show CDR1 as KGHSH and CDR2 as LQKENI. The CDR3: CASSPPDRANTEAFF. DNA of the CDR3: TGTGCCAGCTCACCACCAGACAGGGCGAACACTGAAGCTTTCTTT.

The J gene is TRBJ1-1, the V gene TRBV19; D is possibly TRBD1 (6 bases). CDR1 and CDR2 (germline): LNHDA, SQIVND (reference sequence). Trimming removed 7 bases at V and 0 bases at J, with 18 bases between. This CDR3 is 16 amino acids long. The CDR3 nucleotides are TGTGCCAGTACCTCCGGACAGTACGCTATGAACACTGAAGCTTTCTTT. Its translation is CASTSGQYAMNTEAFF.

V usage is TRBV5-1 and J usage is TRBJ2-7, with TRBD1 identical over 9 bases. The CDR3 is 15 residues long. With V trimmed by 7 bases and J by 3 bases, 11 bases remained unmatched. Germline loops: CDR1 SGHRS, CDR2 YFSETQ. The CDR3 nucleotides read TGCGCCAGCCCCGATAAATGGGACAGGGACTACGAGCAGTACTTC. This gives the protein CASPDKWDRDYEQYF.

V usage is TRBV4-3 and J usage is TRBJ2-1; perhaps TRBD1 as D (6 bases). Per the germline V gene, CDR1 is LGHNA and CDR2 is YSLEER. CDR3 length: 16 amino acids. The V and J ends lost 0 bases and 6 bases respectively, with 15 bases between them. CDR3 amino acids: CASSQDPGHILNEQFF. Here the CDR3 DNA reads TGCGCCAGCAGCCAAGACCCGGGACACATTCTCAATGAGCAGTTCTTC.

This clone appeared a few times. The genes are TRBV11-1 and TRBJ1-1; perhaps TRBD1 as D (6 bases). Trimming shortened V by 1 base and J by 1 base, and 7 bases separated the two germline ends. The CDR3 loop spans 14 amino acids. CDR1 SGHAT and CDR2 FQDESV come from the germline V gene (reference sequence). The CDR3: CASSLEGGNTEAFF. The CDR3 DNA sequence: TGTGCCAGCAGCTTAGAAGGGGGGAACACTGAAGCTTTCTTT.

This chain links TRBV19 with TRBJ2-2, with a weak D call TRBD2 (6 bases). The CDR3 has 14 residues. The germline V gene encodes CDR1 LNHDA and CDR2 SQIVND (reference sequence). V was trimmed by 5 bases and J by 1 base, leaving 8 bases between them. The CDR3 is CASSGGRNTGELFF. The CDR3 DNA reads as TGTGCCAGTAGTGGAGGGAGGAACACCGGGGAGCTGTTTTTT.

V usage is TRBV2 and J usage is TRBJ2-3, with unresolved D. Germline V gives CDR1 SNHLY, CDR2 FYNNEI. The CDR3 sequence is 15 residues long. V was shortened by 6 bases and J by 0 bases, with 13 bases between the two germline ends. In nucleotides, the CDR3 is TGTGCCAGCAGCCTTTCTAGAGCTAGCACAGATACGCAGTATTTT. Translating it yields CASSLSRASTDTQYF.

In this sample, this clone turned up a few times. V usage is TRBV30 and J usage is TRBJ2-7; 10 nucleotides align to TRBD2. Germline loops: CDR1 GTSNPN, CDR2 SVGIG (reference sequence). The trim removed 8 bases at V and 4 bases at J, leaving 17 bases unmatched. This CDR3 is 16 amino acids long. In nucleotides, the CDR3 is TGTGCCCGCTCCGGCCAGGCTAGCGGGAGTAATTACGAGCAGTACTTC. It is translated as CARSGQASGSNYEQYF.

The chain uses TRBV27 and TRBJ2-3; the match to TRBD2 covers 9 bases. The CDR3 has 17 residues. J was trimmed by 4 bases and V by 3 bases; bases with no gene match: 11. The V gene's germline CDR1 is MNHEY and CDR2 SMNVEV (reference sequence). CDR3 loop: CASSFSSGVDGPDTQYF. The CDR3 bases are TGTGCCAGCAGTTTTTCTAGCGGGGTGGACGGACCAGATACGCAGTATTTT.

The rearrangement joins TRBV11-1 to TRBJ2-2; D is uncertain. The CDR3 has 14 amino acids. Germline CDR1 is SGHAT and CDR2 is FQDESV (reference sequence). Trimming pared 5 bases from V and 3 bases from J, leaving 10 bases between. CDR3 nucleotide sequence: TGTGCCAGCAGCAGAGCACGGGACACCGGGGAGCTGTTTTTT. Amino acids: CASSRARDTGELFF.

CDR3 sequence reads: CAISDRGEMGTDTQYF. The CDR3 DNA reads TGTGCCATCAGTGACAGGGGAGAAATGGGGACAGATACGCAGTATTTT. The V gene is TRBV10-3, the J gene TRBJ2-3; tentatively, D is TRBD1 (6 bases). The CDR3 contains 16 residues. V shed 3 bases and J shed 3 bases, with 16 bases lying between them. Germline V gene data show CDR1 as ENHRY and CDR2 as SYGVKD.

The rearrangement uses TRBV10-3 and TRBJ2-3; TRBD2 agrees at 8 bases. Germline lookup yields CDR1 ENHRY and CDR2 SYGVKD. The CDR3 loop spans 14 amino acids. Germline trimming cut 2 bases from V and 6 bases from J; bases unmatched to any gene: 4. CDR3 region: CAISERGGEDTQYF. In DNA, the CDR3 is TGTGCCATCAGTGAGCGGGGGGGCGAGGATACGCAGTATTTT.

The rearrangement uses TRBV7-3 and TRBJ1-2, with 7 bases that match TRBD1. Germline CDR1 reads SGHTA; CDR2 reads FQGTGA. V lost 2 bases, J lost 2 bases, and 5 bases stayed unmatched. There are 15 residues in the CDR3. CDR3 region: CASSLEAGGNYGYTF. DNA for the CDR3: TGTGCCAGCAGCTTAGAGGCAGGGGGAAACTATGGCTACACCTTC.

About this clone: The same CDR3 also results from other DNA sequences found in this sample. J is TRBJ2-7 and V is TRBV5-6; TRBD1 is a possible D gene (5 bases). The V end was cut by 4 bases, the J end by 6 bases, with 17 bases between. The CDR3 is made up of 14 amino acids. From germline, CDR1 is SGHDT and CDR2 YYEEEE. For the CDR3, the DNA is TGTGCCAGCAGCATCGGGCAGGGCTTAAGCGAGCAGTACTTC. This gives the protein CASSIGQGLSEQYF.

This rearrangement joins TRBV10-1 to TRBJ2-1; D might be TRBD2 (6 bases). From germline, CDR1 is WNHNN and CDR2 SYGVQD (reference sequence). This CDR3 spans 12 amino acids. The DNA of the CDR3 is TGCGCGAGGGGAGGCCCTCCCAATGAGCAGTTCTTC. Amino acids: CARGGPPNEQFF.

The gene calls are TRBV11-2 and TRBJ2-3; weak D call: TRBD2 (5 bases). This CDR3 has 17 residues. V lost 5 bases, J lost 2 bases, and 20 bases lay in between. Germline CDR1 SGHAT, CDR2 FQNNGV. In nucleotides, the CDR3 is TGTGCCAGCAGCCCCTGGATAGAGAGGGAAGCCACAGATACGCAGTATTTT. Residues: CASSPWIEREATDTQYF.

The chain carries TRBV9 and TRBJ2-2; 11 positions agree with TRBD2. CDR3 size: 19 residues. V lost 0 bases to trimming and J lost 6 bases; unmatched junction nucleotides: 13. Germline V gives CDR1 SGDLS, CDR2 YYNGEE. CDR3 DNA: TGTGCCAGCAGCGTAGGAGGGGGGCGTAGCGGGAGGGCCTCCGGGGAGCTGTTTTTT. This gives the protein CASSVGGGRSGRASGELFF.

V gene TRBV9 combines with J gene TRBJ2-2; TRBD2 matches 10 bases. This CDR3 contains 17 residues. The ends lost 4 bases at V and 1 base at J; junction bases unmatched: 7. In germline, CDR1 is SGDLS, CDR2 YYNGEE. In DNA, the CDR3 is TGTGCCAGCAGCATCACGCTAGCGGGGGAGAACACCGGGGAGCTGTTTTTT. This translates into CASSITLAGENTGELFF.

The CDR3 is CASSPRGVGENTIYF. CDR3 nucleotides: TGTGCCAGCAGCCCCCGGGGAGTGGGCGAGAACACCATATATTTT. This rearrangement joins TRBV5-8 to TRBJ1-3; D remains ambiguous. Germline lookup yields CDR1 SGHTS and CDR2 YDEGEE. The CDR3 length is 15 residues. Trimming stripped 4 bases from V and 7 bases from J, with 18 bases between.

The table lists this clone with a count of one. This sequence joins TRBV11-3 and TRBJ2-7; D unclear. The CDR3 sequence is 12 residues long. The V end lost 4 bases, the J end lost 2 bases, and 6 bases lay between the germline ends. CDR1 and CDR2 from the germline V gene are SGHNT and YENEEA. The CDR3 DNA follows: TGTGCCAGCAGCTACACGACCTACGAGCAGTACTTC. Translation gives CASSYTTYEQYF.

This chain connects TRBV6-1 to TRBJ2-7; 9 nucleotides match TRBD2. The CDR3 has 18 residues. Germline V lookup: CDR1 MNHNS, CDR2 SASEGT. The J segment lost 1 base and the V segment lost 2 bases, leaving 12 bases of the junction unmatched. The CDR3 is CASSESGGGGVRSYEQYF. For the CDR3, the DNA is TGTGCCAGCAGTGAATCGGGCGGGGGGGGCGTAAGGTCCTACGAGCAGTACTTC.

The genes are TRBV11-3 and TRBJ2-7, with a tentative D call TRBD1 (6 bases). The CDR3 totals 13 residues. Germline lookup yields CDR1 SGHNT and CDR2 YENEEA. V shed 2 bases and J shed 5 bases, with 10 bases lying between them. The CDR3 protein is CASSLLWGHEQYF. Written as DNA, the CDR3 is TGTGCCAGCAGCTTACTGTGGGGGCACGAGCAGTACTTC.

This clone was observed once. The chain combines TRBV10-1 with TRBJ2-7; D gene unclear. V was shortened by 2 bases and J by 1 base, with 9 bases between the two germline ends. CDR3 length: 14 residues. CDR1 is WNHNN and CDR2 is SYGVQD in the germline V gene (reference sequence). The CDR3 sequence: CASSEKEQSYEQYF. The DNA of the CDR3 is TGCGCCAGCAGTGAGAAGGAGCAGTCCTACGAGCAGTACTTC.

V usage is TRBV25-1 and J usage is TRBJ2-3; 7 positions match TRBD2. Trimming removed 4 bases from V and 5 bases from J; junction bases left unmatched: 3. The CDR3 sequence is 13 residues long. Germline-derived CDR1 and CDR2 are MGHDK and SYGVNS. The CDR3 DNA sequence: TGTGCCAGCAGTGCTGGGGGGGAAGATACGCAGTATTTT. The encoded protein is CASSAGGEDTQYF.

V and J are TRBV7-3 and TRBJ2-7, with D perhaps TRBD2 (5 bases). The germline V and J ends were trimmed by 1 base and 2 bases, with 6 bases remaining between them. Germline lookup yields CDR1 SGHTA and CDR2 FQGTGA. The CDR3 is made up of 13 amino acids. CDR3 in DNA: TGTGCCAGCAGCTTAAACGGGGCCTACGAGCAGTACTTC. Protein: CASSLNGAYEQYF.

This sequence joins TRBV29-1 and TRBJ1-1; D gene uncertain. The CDR3 totals 13 residues. Germline-derived CDR1 and CDR2 are SQVTM and ANQGSEA. V shed 1 base and J shed 0 bases, with 6 bases lying between them. CDR3 sequence: CSVEAAMNTEAFF. The CDR3 DNA is TGCAGCGTTGAAGCAGCGATGAACACTGAAGCTTTCTTT.

CDR3 residues: CASSIDLARSNQPQHF. In DNA, the CDR3 is TGTGCCAGTAGTATAGATCTGGCACGTAGCAATCAGCCCCAGCATTTT. J is TRBJ1-5 and V is TRBV19; D not resolved. Per germline, CDR1 LNHDA and CDR2 SQIVND (reference sequence). V was cut by 0 bases and J by 0 bases, with 9 bases left in between. This CDR3 is 16 amino acids long.